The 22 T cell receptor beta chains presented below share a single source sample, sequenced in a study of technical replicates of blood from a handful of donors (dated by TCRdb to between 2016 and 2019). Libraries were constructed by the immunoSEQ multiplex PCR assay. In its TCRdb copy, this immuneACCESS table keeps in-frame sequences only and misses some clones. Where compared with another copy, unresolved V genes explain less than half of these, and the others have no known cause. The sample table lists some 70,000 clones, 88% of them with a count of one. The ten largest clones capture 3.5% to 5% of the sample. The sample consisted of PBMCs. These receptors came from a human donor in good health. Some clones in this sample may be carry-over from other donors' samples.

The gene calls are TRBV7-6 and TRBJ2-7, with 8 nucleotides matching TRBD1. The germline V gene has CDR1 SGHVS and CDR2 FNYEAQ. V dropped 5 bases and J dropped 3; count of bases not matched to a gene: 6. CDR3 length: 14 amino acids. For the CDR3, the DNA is TGTGCCAGCAGCGCCGGGACAGGTCTCTACGAGCAGTACTTC. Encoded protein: CASSAGTGLYEQYF.

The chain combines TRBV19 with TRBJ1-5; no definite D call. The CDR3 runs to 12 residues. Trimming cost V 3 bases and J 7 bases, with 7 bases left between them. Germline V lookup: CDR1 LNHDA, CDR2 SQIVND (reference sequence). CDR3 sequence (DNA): TGTGCCAGTAGTATTGCAGTGCAGCCCCAGCATTTT. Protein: CASSIAVQPQHF.

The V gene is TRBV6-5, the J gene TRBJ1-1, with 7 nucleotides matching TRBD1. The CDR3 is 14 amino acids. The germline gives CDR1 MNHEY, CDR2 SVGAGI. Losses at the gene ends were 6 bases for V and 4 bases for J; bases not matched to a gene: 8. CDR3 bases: TGTGCCAGCAGAACCTCCCGACAGGGCACTGAAGCTTTCTTT. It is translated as CASRTSRQGTEAFF.

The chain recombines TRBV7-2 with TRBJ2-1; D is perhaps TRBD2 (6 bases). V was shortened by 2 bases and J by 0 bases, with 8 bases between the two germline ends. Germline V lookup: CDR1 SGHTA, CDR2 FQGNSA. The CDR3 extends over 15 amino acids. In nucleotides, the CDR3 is TGTGCCAGCAGCTTAAGCGGGTTCTCCTACAATGAGCAGTTCTTC. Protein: CASSLSGFSYNEQFF.

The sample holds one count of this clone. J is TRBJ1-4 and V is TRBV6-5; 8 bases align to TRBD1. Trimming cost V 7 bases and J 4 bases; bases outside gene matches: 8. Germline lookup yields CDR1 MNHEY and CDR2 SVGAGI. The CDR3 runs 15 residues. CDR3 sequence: CASNKGTGGNEKLFF. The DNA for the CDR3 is TGTGCCAGCAATAAGGGAACAGGGGGTAATGAAAAACTGTTTTTT.

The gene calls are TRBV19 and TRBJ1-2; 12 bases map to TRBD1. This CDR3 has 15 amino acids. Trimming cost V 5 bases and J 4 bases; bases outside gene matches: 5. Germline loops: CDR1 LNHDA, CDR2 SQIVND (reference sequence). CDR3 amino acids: CASSAGQGASYGYTF. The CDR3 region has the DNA TGTGCCAGTAGTGCGGGACAGGGGGCGAGCTATGGCTACACCTTC.

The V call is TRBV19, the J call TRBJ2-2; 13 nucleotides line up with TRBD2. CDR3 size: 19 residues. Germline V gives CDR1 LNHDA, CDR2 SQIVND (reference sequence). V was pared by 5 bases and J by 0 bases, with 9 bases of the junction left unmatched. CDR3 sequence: CASSPLGTSGISNTGELFF. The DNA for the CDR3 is TGTGCCAGTAGTCCCCTGGGGACTAGCGGGATTTCGAACACCGGGGAGCTGTTTTTT. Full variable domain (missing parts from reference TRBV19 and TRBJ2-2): DGGITQSPKYLFRKEGQNVTLSCEQNLNHDAMYWYRQDPGQGLRLIYYSQIVNDFQKGDIAEGYSVSREKKESFPLTVTSAQKNPTAFYLCASSPLGTSGISNTGELFFGEGSRLTVL.

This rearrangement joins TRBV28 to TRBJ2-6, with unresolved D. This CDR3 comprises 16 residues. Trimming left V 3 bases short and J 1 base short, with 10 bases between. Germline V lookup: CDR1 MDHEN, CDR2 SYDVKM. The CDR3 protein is CASSFGGPSGANVLTF. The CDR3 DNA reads TGTGCCAGCAGTTTCGGTGGGCCGTCTGGGGCCAACGTCCTGACTTTC.

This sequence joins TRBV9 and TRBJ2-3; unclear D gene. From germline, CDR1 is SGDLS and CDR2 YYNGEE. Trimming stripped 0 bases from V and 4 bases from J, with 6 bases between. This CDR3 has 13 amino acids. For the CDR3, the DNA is TGTGCCAGCAGCGTAGGGCTGGCAGATACGCAGTATTTT. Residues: CASSVGLADTQYF.

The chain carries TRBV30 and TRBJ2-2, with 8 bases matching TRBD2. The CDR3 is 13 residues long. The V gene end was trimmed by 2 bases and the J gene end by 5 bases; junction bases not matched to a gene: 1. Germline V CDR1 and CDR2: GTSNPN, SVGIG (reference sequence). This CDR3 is CAWSSGSTGELFF. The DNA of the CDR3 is TGTGCCTGGAGTAGCGGGAGTACCGGGGAGCTGTTTTTT.

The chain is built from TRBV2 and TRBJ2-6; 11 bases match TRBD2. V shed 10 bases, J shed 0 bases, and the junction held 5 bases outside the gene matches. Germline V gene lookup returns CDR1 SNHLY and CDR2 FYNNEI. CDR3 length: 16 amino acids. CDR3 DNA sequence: TGTGCCAACCGACTAGCGGGATTCTCTGGGGCCAACGTCCTGACTTTC. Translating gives CANRLAGFSGANVLTF.

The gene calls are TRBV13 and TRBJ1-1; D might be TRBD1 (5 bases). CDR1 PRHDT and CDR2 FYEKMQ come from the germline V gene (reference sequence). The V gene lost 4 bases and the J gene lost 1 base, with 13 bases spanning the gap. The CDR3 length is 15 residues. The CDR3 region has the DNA TGTGCCAGCAGCTCGCCCTGGGGGGGGAACACTGAAGCTTTCTTT. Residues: CASSSPWGGNTEAFF.

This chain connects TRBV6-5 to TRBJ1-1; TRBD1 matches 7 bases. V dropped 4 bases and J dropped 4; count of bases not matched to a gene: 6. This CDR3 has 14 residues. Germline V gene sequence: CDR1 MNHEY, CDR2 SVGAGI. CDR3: CASSSSRGTTEAFF. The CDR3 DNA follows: TGTGCCAGCAGTTCCAGCAGGGGGACCACTGAAGCTTTCTTT.

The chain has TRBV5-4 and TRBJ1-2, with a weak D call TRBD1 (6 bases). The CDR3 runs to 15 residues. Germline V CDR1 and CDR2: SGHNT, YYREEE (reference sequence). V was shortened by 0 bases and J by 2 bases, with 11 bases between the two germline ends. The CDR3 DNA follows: TGTGCCAGCAGCTTGGGTTGGGGGCTAAACTATGGCTACACCTTC. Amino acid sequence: CASSLGWGLNYGYTF.

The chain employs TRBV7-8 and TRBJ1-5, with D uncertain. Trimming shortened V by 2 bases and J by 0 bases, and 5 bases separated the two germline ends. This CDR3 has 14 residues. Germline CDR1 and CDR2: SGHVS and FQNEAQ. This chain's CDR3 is CASSLRASNQPQHF. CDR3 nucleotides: TGTGCCAGCAGCTTACGCGCTAGCAATCAGCCCCAGCATTTT.

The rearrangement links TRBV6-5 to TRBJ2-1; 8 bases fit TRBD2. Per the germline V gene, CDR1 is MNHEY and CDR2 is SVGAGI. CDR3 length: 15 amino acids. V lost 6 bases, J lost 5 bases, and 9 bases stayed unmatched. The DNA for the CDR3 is TGTGCCAGCAGCTCGGGGGGGCTAGGTAACAATGAGCAGTTCTTC. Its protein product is CASSSGGLGNNEQFF.

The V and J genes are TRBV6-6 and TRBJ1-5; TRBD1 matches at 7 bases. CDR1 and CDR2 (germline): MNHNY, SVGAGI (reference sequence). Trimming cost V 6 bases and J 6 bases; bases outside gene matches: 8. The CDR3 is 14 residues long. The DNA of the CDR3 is TGTGCCAGCAGCGGGACAGTGGTCGGTCAGCCCCAGCATTTT. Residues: CASSGTVVGQPQHF.

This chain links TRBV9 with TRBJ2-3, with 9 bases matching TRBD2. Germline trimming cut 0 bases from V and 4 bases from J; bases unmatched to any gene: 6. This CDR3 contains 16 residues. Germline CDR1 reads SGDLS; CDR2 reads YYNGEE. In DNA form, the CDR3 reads TGTGCCAGCAGCGTAGCAGGCGGGGGGGCGGCAGATACGCAGTATTTT. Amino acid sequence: CASSVAGGGAADTQYF.

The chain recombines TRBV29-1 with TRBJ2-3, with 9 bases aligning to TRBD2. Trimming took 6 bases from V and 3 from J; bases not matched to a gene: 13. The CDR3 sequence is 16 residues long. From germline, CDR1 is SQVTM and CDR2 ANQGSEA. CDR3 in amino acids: CSVVGGSGRRTDTQYF. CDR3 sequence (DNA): TGCAGCGTGGTTGGGGGTAGCGGGAGACGGACAGATACGCAGTATTTT.

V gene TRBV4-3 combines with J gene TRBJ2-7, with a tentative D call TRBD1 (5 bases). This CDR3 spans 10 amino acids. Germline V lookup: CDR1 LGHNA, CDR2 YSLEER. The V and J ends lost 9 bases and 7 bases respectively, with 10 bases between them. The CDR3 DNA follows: TGCGCCAGTCCGCAGGGTGAGCAGTACTTC. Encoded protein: CASPQGEQYF.

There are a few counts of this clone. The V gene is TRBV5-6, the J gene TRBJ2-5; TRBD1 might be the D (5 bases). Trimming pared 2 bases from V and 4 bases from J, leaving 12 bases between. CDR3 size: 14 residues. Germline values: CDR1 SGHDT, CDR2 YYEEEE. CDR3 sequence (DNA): TGTGCCAGCAGCTTTTCAGGGATGAGAGAGACCCAGTACTTC. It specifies CASSFSGMRETQYF.

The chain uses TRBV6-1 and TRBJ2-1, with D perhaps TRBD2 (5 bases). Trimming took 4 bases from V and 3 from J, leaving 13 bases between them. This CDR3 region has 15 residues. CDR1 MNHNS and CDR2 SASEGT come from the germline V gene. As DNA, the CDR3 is TGTGCCAGCAGTGTGGACTGGCTGGTCTACAATGAGCAGTTCTTC. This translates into CASSVDWLVYNEQFF.